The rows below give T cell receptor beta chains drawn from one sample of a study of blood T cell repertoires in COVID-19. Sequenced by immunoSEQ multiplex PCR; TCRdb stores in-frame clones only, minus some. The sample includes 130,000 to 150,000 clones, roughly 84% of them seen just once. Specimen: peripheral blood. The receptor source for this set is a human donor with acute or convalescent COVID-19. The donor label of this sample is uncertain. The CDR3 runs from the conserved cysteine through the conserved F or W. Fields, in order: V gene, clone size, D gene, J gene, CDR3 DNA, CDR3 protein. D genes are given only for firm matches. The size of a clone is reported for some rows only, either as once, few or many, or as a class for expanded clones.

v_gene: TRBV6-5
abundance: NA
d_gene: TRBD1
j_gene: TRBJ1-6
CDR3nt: TGTGCCAGCATCGACGGACAGGGAAATTCACCCCTCCACTTT
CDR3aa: CASIDGQGNSPLHF

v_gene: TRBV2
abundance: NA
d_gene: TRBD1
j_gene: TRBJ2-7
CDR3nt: TGTGCCAGCAGTGATAGGACAGGGTTCGGCGAGCAGTACTTC
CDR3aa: CASSDRTGFGEQYF

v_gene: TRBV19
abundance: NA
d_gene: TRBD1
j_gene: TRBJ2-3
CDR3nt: TGTGCCAGTAGTTCCGGGACAGTCACAGATACGCAGTATTTT
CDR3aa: CASSSGTVTDTQYF

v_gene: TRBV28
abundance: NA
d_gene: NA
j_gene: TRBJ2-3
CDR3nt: TGTGCCAGCAGTGCGGGGTCAGATACGCAGTATTTT
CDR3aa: CASSAGSDTQYF

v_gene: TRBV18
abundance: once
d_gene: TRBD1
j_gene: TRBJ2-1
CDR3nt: TGTGCCAGCTCACCACCGCAGGGGGCTCCGTTCAATGAGCAGTTCTTC
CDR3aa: CASSPPQGAPFNEQFF

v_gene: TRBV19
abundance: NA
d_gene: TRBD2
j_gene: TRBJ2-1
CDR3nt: TGTGCCAGTAGTAAGACTAGCGGGGACTACAATGAGCAGTTCTTC
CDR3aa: CASSKTSGDYNEQFF

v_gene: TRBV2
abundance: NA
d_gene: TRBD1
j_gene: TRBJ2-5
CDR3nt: TGTGCCAGCACCAGACTCTCCGGGACAGGGGTCGAGACCCAGTACTTC
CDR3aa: CASTRLSGTGVETQYF

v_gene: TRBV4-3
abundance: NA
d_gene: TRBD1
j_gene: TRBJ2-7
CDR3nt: TGCGCCAGCAGCCAGGGGACAGGACACTCCTACGAGCAGTACTTC
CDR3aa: CASSQGTGHSYEQYF

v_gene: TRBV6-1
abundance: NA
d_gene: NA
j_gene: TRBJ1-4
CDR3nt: TGTGCCAGCAGTCACGGGGGTGAAAAACTGTTTTTT
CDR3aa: CASSHGGEKLFF

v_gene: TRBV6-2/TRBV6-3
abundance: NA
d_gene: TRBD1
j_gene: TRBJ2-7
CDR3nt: TGTGCCAGCAGTTACTATCAGGGGGTCGTGTACGAGCAGTACTTC
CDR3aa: CASSYYQGVVYEQYF

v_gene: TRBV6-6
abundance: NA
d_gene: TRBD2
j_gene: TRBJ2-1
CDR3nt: TGTGCCAGCAGTCCGAACCTAGCGGGGGAGTCCAATGAGCAGTTCTTC
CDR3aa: CASSPNLAGESNEQFF

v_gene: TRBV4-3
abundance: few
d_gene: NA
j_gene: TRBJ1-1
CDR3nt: TGCGCCAGCAGCCAACAGGTGAACACTGAAGCTTTCTTT
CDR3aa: CASSQQVNTEAFF

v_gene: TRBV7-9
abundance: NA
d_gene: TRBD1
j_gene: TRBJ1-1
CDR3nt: TGTGCCAGCAGCTTATTAGGGACAGGACACACTGAAGCTTTCTTT
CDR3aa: CASSLLGTGHTEAFF

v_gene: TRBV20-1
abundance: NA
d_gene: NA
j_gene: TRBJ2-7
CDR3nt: TGCAGTGCTAGTAAATACGGGGGAACCTACGAGCAGTACTTC
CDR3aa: CSASKYGGTYEQYF

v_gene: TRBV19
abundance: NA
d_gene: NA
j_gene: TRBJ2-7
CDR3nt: TGTGCCAGTAGTATAGGCGCCCTTGGTGTTCTATTCGACGAGCAGTACTTC
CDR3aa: CASSIGALGVLFDEQYF

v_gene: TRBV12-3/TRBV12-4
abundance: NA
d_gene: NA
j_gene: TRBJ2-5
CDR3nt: TGTGCCAGCAGTTTATTAGAAGAGACCCAGTACTTC
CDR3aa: CASSLLEETQYF

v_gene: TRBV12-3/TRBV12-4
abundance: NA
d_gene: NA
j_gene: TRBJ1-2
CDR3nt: TGTGCCAGCAGTTTGGGGAGCTATGGCTACACCTTC
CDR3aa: CASSLGSYGYTF

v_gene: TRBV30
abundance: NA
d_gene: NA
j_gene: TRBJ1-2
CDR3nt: TGTGCCTGGAGTGTACGCAGGGCCAACTATGGCTACACCTTC
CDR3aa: CAWSVRRANYGYTF

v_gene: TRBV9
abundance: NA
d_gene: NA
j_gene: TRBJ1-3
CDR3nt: TGTGCCAGCAGCGTAGGAGGCCTGCCCGCTGGAAACACCATATATTTT
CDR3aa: CASSVGGLPAGNTIYF

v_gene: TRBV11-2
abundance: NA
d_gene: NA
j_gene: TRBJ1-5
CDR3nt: TGTGCCAGCAGCTTAGGCGGCGGCAGCAATCAGCCCCAGCATTTT
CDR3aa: CASSLGGGSNQPQHF

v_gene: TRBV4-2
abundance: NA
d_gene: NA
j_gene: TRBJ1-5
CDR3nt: TGTGCCAGCAGCCAAGTGGCGCAGTCTGGGCACAATCAGCCCCAGCATTTT
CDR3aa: CASSQVAQSGHNQPQHF

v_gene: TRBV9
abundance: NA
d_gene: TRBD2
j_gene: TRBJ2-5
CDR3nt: TGTGCCAGCAGCCGCGCGGGCGTCGAGCTAGCGGGAGAAGAGACCCAGTACTTC
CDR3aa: CASSRAGVELAGEETQYF

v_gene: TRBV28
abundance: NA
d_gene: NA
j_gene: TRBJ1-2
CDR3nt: TGTGCCAGCAGACCCCGGGGAAGGATTTTTGGCTACACCTTC
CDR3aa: CASRPRGRIFGYTF

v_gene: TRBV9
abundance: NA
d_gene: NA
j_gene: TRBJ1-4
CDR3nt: TGTGCCAGCAGTGCAGGCAGAGTAACTAATGAAAAACTGTTTTTT
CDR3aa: CASSAGRVTNEKLFF

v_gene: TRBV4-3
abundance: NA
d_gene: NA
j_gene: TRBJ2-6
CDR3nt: TGCGCCAGCAGCCAAGAATTGTTGCGGGGGGCCAACGTCCTGACTTTC
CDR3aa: CASSQELLRGANVLTF

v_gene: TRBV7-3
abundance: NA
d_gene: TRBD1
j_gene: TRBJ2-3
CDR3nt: TGTGCCAGCAGCCCTGGGACAGGCCTAGTCACAGATACGCAGTATTTT
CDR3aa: CASSPGTGLVTDTQYF

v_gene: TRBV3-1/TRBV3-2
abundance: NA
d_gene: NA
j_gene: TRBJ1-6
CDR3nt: TGTGCCAGCAGCCAAGAGGCCTTTTTATCACCCCTCCACTTT
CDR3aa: CASSQEAFLSPLHF

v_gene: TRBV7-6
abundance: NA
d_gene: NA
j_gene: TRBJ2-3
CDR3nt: TGTGCCAGCAGCTCCAATGTGTGGCGGGGCAACACAGATACGCAGTATTTT
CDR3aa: CASSSNVWRGNTDTQYF

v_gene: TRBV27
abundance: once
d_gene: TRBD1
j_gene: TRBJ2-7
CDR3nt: TGTGCCAGCAGTTCCTTGGATGGACAGGGTTTGCACGAGCAGTACTTC
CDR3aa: CASSSLDGQGLHEQYF

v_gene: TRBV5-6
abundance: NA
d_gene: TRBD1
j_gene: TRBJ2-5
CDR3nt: TGTGCCAGCAGCTTCGAGGCCGGGACAGAGTACCAAGAGACCCAGTACTTC
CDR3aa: CASSFEAGTEYQETQYF

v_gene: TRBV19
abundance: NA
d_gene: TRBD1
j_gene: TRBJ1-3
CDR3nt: TGTGCCAGTAGTAGACGGACAGGGGAAGGAAACACCATATATTTT
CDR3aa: CASSRRTGEGNTIYF

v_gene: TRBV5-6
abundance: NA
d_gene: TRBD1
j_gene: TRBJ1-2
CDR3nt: TGTGCCAGCAGCTCGGCGACAGGGCGGTATGGCTACACCTTC
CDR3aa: CASSSATGRYGYTF

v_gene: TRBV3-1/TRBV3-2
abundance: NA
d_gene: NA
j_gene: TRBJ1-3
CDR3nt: TGTGCCAGCAGCCAAGGGCACTCTGGAAACACCATATATTTT
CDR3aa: CASSQGHSGNTIYF

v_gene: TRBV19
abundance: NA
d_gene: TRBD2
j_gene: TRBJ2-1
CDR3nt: TGTGCCAGTAGTATAGCTAGCGGGCGGACCTACAATGAGCAGTTCTTC
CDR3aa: CASSIASGRTYNEQFF

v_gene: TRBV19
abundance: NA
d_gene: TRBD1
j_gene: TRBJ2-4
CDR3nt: TGTGCCAGTAGTCCGAAAGGGGGACAGGCAGCCTACTTAGCCAAAAACATTCAGTACTTC
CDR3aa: CASSPKGGQAAYLAKNIQYF

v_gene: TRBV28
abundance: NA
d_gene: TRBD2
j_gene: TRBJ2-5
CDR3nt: TGTGCCAGCAGACCTCCTAGCGGGGGCCAAGAGACCCAGTACTTC
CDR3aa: CASRPPSGGQETQYF

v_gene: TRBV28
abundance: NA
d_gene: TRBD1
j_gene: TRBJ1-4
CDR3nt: TGTGCCAGCAGCACTCAGGGGGCCGGGGCTAATGAAAAACTGTTTTTT
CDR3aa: CASSTQGAGANEKLFF

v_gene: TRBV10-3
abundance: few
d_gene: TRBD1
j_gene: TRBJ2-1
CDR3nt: TGTGCCATCAAGGGACAGGGGTCCAATGAGCAGTTCTTC
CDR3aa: CAIKGQGSNEQFF

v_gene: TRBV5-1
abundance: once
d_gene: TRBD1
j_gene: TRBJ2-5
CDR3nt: TGCGCCAGCAGAAGGGACAGGGAGGAGACCCAGTACTTC
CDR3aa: CASRRDREETQYF

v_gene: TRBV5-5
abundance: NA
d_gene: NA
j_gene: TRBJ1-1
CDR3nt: TGTGCCAGCAGCTGGGCCCCGGGGTCTTCTGAAGCTTTCTTT
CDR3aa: CASSWAPGSSEAFF

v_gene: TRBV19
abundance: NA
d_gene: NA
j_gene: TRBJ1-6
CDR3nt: TGTGCCAGTACCAGACAGAATTCACCCCTCCACTTT
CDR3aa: CASTRQNSPLHF

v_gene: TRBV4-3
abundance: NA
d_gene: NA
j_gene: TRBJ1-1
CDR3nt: TGCGCCAGCAGCCAAGATTGGGGGGAGAACACTGAAGCTTTCTTT
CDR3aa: CASSQDWGENTEAFF

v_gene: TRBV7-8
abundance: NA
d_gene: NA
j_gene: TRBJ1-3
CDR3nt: TGTGCCAGCAGCTCATTTGGGACTAAAAACACCATATATTTT
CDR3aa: CASSSFGTKNTIYF

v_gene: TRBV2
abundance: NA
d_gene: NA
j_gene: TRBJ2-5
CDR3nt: TGTGCCAGCCTCCGGGAGTTTACGGAGACCCAGTACTTC
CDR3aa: CASLREFTETQYF

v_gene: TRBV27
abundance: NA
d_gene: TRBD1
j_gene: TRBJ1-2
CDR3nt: TGTGCCAGCAGTTTGGACAGGGAAGGCTATGGCTACACCTTC
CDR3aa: CASSLDREGYGYTF

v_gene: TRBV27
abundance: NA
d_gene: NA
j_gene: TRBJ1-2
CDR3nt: TGTGCCAGCAGTGGATACTCGGGCTATGGCTACACCTTC
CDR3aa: CASSGYSGYGYTF

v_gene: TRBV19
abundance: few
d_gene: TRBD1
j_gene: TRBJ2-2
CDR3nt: TGTGCCAGTAGTAATCCGGGACAGGGGGCCCCCGGGGAGCTGTTTTTT
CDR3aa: CASSNPGQGAPGELFF

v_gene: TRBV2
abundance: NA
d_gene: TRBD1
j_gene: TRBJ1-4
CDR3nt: TGTGCCAGCAGTGACGGCAGGGGGCTCGGAAAACTGTTTTTT
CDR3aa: CASSDGRGLGKLFF

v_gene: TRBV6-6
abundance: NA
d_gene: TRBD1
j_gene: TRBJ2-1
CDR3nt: TGTGCCAGCAGCTATCCCGGGACAGGGGTCACTGAGCAGTTCTTC
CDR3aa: CASSYPGTGVTEQFF

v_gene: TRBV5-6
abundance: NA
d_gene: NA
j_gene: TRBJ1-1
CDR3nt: TGTGCCAGCAGCTTGCCGGAGGGTTGGGACACTGAAGCTTTCTTT
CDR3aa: CASSLPEGWDTEAFF

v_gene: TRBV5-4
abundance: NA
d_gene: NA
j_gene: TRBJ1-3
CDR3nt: TGTGCCAGCAGCTTGGATCCGGGAAACACCATATATTTT
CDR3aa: CASSLDPGNTIYF

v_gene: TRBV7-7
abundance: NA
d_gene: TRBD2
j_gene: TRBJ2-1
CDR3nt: TGTGCTAGCAGCTTAGAGGCTACTAGCGGGGGGCGCAATGAGCAGTTCTTC
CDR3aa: CASSLEATSGGRNEQFF

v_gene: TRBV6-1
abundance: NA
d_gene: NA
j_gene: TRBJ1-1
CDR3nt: TGTGCCAGCAGTGACAGGGCGGCCACTGAAGCTTTCTTT
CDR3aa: CASSDRAATEAFF

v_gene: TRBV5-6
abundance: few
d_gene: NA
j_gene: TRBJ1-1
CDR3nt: TGTGCCAGCAGCTTGTATCAAACTCTTCCCACTGAAGCTTTCTTT
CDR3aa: CASSLYQTLPTEAFF

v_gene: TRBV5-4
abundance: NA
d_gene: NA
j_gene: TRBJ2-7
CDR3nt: TGTGCCAGCAGCTTCTCCCGGTCCTACGAGCAGTACTTC
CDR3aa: CASSFSRSYEQYF

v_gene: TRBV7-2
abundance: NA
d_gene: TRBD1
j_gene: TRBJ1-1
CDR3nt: TGTGCCAGCAGCTACAGGGGCACCATGAACACTGAAGCTTTCTTT
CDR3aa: CASSYRGTMNTEAFF

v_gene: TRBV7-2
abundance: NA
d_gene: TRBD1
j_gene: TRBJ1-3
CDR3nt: TGTGCCAGCAGCTTAGTGGCAGGGGGCGGAAACACCATATATTTT
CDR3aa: CASSLVAGGGNTIYF

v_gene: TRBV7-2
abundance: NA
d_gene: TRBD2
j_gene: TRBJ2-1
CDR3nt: TGTGCCAGCAGCTCCTCCGGACTAGCCTCCTACAATGAGCAGTTCTTC
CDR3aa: CASSSSGLASYNEQFF

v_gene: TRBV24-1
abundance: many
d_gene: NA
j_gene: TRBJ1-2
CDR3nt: TGTGCCACCAGTGAAGCAGGGGATGGCTACACCTTC
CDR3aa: CATSEAGDGYTF

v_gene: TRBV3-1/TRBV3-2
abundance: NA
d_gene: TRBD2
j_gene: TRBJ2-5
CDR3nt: TGTGCCAGCAGCTCGACTAGCGGGGGGAAAGAGACCCAGTACTTC
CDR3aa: CASSSTSGGKETQYF